This T cell receptor beta chain was sequenced in a study of T-cell memory formation after mild COVID-19. Whole-study findings and limits: Day 15 to 85 contractors were CD4/CD8 balanced; later expanders leaned CD4+. Second-wave clones that peaked on day 37 lacked confirmed SARS-CoV-2 specificity.

The ends were cut back, 0 bases at V and 2 bases at J, with 8 bases in the middle. Germline V CDR1 and CDR2: LGHNA, YSLEER. This CDR3 is built from 15 residues. Note on this clonotype: Its antigen is currently unknown.

One entry per CDR3 protein results from TCRdb running MiXCR on the 5' RACE reads. The repertoire holds some 200,000 distinct CDR3 sequences, with about 9.2% as singletons. The sample comprised PBMCs or a T cell subset sorted from them (not recorded which). The clonotype originates from a man younger than 35 who had mild COVID-19 (a few samples of this study predate the infection). Cell type and time point are not known. This chain joins TRBV4-3 and TRBJ1-5; D is unclear. Here the CDR3 reads CASSQDHLGNQPQHF. CDR3 bases: TGCGCCAGCAGCCAAGACCATCTTGGCAATCAGCCCCAGCATTTT.